A selection of T cell receptor beta chains follows, all from one sample in a study of blood T cell repertoires in COVID-19. The method was immunoSEQ multiplex PCR; TCRdb's version includes in-frame clones alone and lacks a portion of them. The table includes approximately 80,000 clones, about 82% detected once. Material for sequencing was peripheral blood. Receptors were obtained from a man aged 50 to 59 with COVID-19, enrolled during active disease. Both conserved end residues are part of each CDR3. D genes are given only for firm matches. Part of the rows lack a size; the others show once, few, many or a class for expanded clones.

size | J | D | length | V | DNA | CDR3
- | TRBJ1-2 | - | 13 | TRBV6-5 | TGTGCCAGCAGCCCGTTCGACAGTGGAAGCTACACCTTC | CASSPFDSGSYTF
once | TRBJ1-1 | TRBD1 | 17 | TRBV15 | TGTGCCACCAGCAGCCGGGACAGGGGGCTGAGAGACACTGAAGCTTTCTTT | CATSSRDRGLRDTEAFF
once | TRBJ1-3 | - | 16 | TRBV7-9 | TGTGCCAGCAGCCCCACCGTGGGCCTCTCTGGAAACACCATATATTTT | CASSPTVGLSGNTIYF
- | TRBJ2-1 | - | 13 | TRBV6-1 | TGTGCCAGCAGTGAGGGAGGCGGCAATGAGCAGTTCTTC | CASSEGGGNEQFF
- | TRBJ2-1 | TRBD1 | 16 | TRBV3-1/TRBV3-2 | TGTGCCAGCAGCCAAGTTTTAGGGACAGGGTCCAATGAGCAGTTCTTC | CASSQVLGTGSNEQFF
few | TRBJ1-6 | TRBD1 | 14 | TRBV18 | TGTGCCAGCTCCCAGGACAGGATTAATTCACCCCTCCACTTT | CASSQDRINSPLHF
- | TRBJ2-7 | - | 15 | TRBV15 | TGTGCCACCAGCAGAAAAGGCGGGGCAACCTACGAGCAGTACTTC | CATSRKGGATYEQYF
- | TRBJ2-5 | - | 15 | TRBV28 | TGTGCCAGTCTGGATCAGGCTAGCTATCAAGAGACCCAGTACTTC | CASLDQASYQETQYF
- | TRBJ1-3 | - | 15 | TRBV30 | TGTGCCTGGAGTGTTCGACAAGGCTCTGGAAACACCATATATTTT | CAWSVRQGSGNTIYF
- | TRBJ2-3 | TRBD2 | 14 | TRBV7-9 | TGTGCCAGCAGCAGCGGGACTCGCACAGATACGCAGTATTTT | CASSSGTRTDTQYF
- | TRBJ1-3 | - | 16 | TRBV5-1 | TGCGCCAGCGGACAGTTTATTGATCCCTCTGGAAACACCATATATTTT | CASGQFIDPSGNTIYF
- | TRBJ1-1 | - | 15 | TRBV4-1 | TGCGCCAGCAGCCAAGATGGGGGGGGGAACACTGAAGCTTTCTTT | CASSQDGGGNTEAFF
- | TRBJ2-1 | TRBD1 | 14 | TRBV30 | TGTGCCTGGAGTCTCCCGGGACAGTACAATGAGCAGTTCTTC | CAWSLPGQYNEQFF
- | TRBJ1-2 | - | 14 | TRBV11-2 | TGTGCCAGCAGGGGTAATCAAAACAGCTATGGCTACACCTTC | CASRGNQNSYGYTF
few | TRBJ2-2 | - | 16 | TRBV7-9 | TGTGCCAGCAGCTTAGGATTGGTTTTGAGCACCGGGGAGCTGTTTTTT | CASSLGLVLSTGELFF
- | TRBJ2-1 | TRBD2 | 15 | TRBV7-9 | TGTGCCAGCAGCCTTAGCGGGAGCTCCTACAATGAGCAGTTCTTC | CASSLSGSSYNEQFF
- | TRBJ1-3 | - | 15 | TRBV30 | TGTGCCTGGACTCGAACGCGGGGATCTGGAAACACCATATATTTT | CAWTRTRGSGNTIYF
- | TRBJ2-7 | TRBD1 | 16 | TRBV28 | TGTGCCAGCACCCTCCGGGACAGCCTAGGGATGGGCGAGCAGTACTTC | CASTLRDSLGMGEQYF
- | TRBJ1-5 | - | 15 | TRBV9 | TGTGCCAGCAGCGCAGGACATCGGAGCAATCAGCCCCAGCATTTT | CASSAGHRSNQPQHF
- | TRBJ2-7 | - | 11 | TRBV28 | TGTGCCAGCAGTTTAAAAACGGGGCAGTACTTC | CASSLKTGQYF
few | TRBJ2-7 | TRBD2 | 17 | TRBV6-2/TRBV6-3 | TGTGCCAGCCGTTTTATGCGGGGGGGAGACAGCTCCTACGAGCAGTACTTC | CASRFMRGGDSSYEQYF
- | TRBJ2-7 | TRBD2 | 17 | TRBV6-2/TRBV6-3 | TGTGCCAGCAGTTACGTATCGACTAGCGGGAGGGCCTTCGAGCAGTACTTC | CASSYVSTSGRAFEQYF
- | TRBJ2-2 | TRBD2 | 14 | TRBV5-4 | TGTGCCAGCAGCCGGGGAGGGCTCACCGGGGAGCTGTTTTTT | CASSRGGLTGELFF
few | TRBJ1-2 | TRBD1 | 17 | TRBV7-3 | TGTGCCAGCAGCTGGGGACGGGGGACAGGGCGGGACTATGGCTACACCTTC | CASSWGRGTGRDYGYTF
few | TRBJ2-3 | TRBD2 | 16 | TRBV11-3 | TGTGCCAGCAGCCCCGGAGGTAGCGGGCGCACAGATACGCAGTATTTT | CASSPGGSGRTDTQYF
- | TRBJ2-1 | - | 15 | TRBV28 | TGTGCCAGCAGCCGGTTTGGGGGCGCCTACAATGAGCAGTTCTTC | CASSRFGGAYNEQFF
- | TRBJ2-5 | TRBD2 | 18 | TRBV7-9 | TGTGCCAGCAGCTCAACTAGCGGGAGGGCCCGGTACCAAGAGACCCAGTACTTC | CASSSTSGRARYQETQYF
- | TRBJ2-1 | TRBD1 | 16 | TRBV28 | TGTGCCAGCCCTCCGCCCGGGACAGCTTATTACAATGAGCAGTTCTTC | CASPPPGTAYYNEQFF
- | TRBJ1-4 | - | 14 | TRBV2 | TGTGCCAGCAGTGCGCGGGGCGGGAATGAAAAACTGTTTTTT | CASSARGGNEKLFF
- | TRBJ1-1 | - | 16 | TRBV19 | TGTGCCAGTAGTAGAGGTGACCGAAAAGGGGGAACTGAAGCTTTCTTT | CASSRGDRKGGTEAFF
- | TRBJ2-2 | TRBD1 | 15 | TRBV5-1 | TGCGCCAGCAGCACCCGGACAGGGCCTACCGGGGAGCTGTTTTTT | CASSTRTGPTGELFF
- | TRBJ2-3 | TRBD2 | 16 | TRBV7-2 | TGTGCCAGCAGCCAACCCATAGCGGGAGGCACAGATACGCAGTATTTT | CASSQPIAGGTDTQYF
few | TRBJ2-3 | - | 16 | TRBV15 | TGTGCCACCAGCAGAGGACCCGGGGGGCGCACAGATACGCAGTATTTT | CATSRGPGGRTDTQYF